Below, one T cell receptor (beta chain) is given with its context. Antigen unknown. TCRB transcripts that were expressed got sequenced, as all of the isolated RNA had been reverse transcribed. Assay: immunoSEQ multiplex PCR; the TCRdb copy retains only in-frame clones and omits some. Here the sample spans around 150,000 clones, about 10% being singletons. These data belong to a study of beta chain features in type 1 diabetes. The CDR3 extends over 13 amino acids. Germline loops: CDR1 MNHEY, CDR2 SVGAGI. Trimming pared 6 bases from V and 5 bases from J, leaving 11 bases between. Study-level points and caveats: Moderate but significant shortening of TCRB CDR3s was recorded in all four CD4+ subsets from Type 1 diabetes patients.

The sequenced sample consisted of central memory CD4+ T cells from blood. The chain has TRBV6-5 and TRBJ2-4; D remains ambiguous. This clonotype originated in a woman younger than 45 with type 1 diabetes. DNA for the CDR3: TGTGCCAGCAGAGGTTCCCTAGAAAACATTCAGTACTTC. This encodes CASRGSLENIQYF.